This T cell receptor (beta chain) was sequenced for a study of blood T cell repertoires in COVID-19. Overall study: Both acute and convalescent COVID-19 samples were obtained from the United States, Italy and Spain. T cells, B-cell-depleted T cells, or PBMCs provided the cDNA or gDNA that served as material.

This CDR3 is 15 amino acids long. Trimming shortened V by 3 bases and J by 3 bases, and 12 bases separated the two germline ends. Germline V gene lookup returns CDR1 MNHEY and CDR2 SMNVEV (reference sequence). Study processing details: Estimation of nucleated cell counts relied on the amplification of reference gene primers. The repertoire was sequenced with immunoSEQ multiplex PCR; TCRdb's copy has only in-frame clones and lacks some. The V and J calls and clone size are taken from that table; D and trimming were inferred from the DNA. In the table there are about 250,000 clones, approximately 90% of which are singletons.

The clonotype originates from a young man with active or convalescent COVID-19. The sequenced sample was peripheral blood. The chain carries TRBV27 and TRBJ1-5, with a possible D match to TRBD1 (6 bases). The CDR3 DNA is TGTGCCAGCAGTTTGTTTTCAGGGGTCAATCAGCCCCAGCATTTT. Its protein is CASSLFSGVNQPQHF.